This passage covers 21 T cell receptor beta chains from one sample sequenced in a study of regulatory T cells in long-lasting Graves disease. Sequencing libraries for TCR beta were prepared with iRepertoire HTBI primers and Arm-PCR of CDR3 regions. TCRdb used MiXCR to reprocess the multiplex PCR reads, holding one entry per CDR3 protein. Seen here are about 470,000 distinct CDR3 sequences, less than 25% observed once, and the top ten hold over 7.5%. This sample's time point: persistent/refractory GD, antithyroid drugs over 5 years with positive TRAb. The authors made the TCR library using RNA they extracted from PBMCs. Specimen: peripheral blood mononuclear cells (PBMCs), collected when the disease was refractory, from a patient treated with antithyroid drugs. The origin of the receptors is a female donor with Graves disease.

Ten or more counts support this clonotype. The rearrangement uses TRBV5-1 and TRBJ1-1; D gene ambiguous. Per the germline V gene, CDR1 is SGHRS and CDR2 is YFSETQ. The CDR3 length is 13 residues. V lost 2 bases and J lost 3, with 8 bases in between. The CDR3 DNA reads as TGCGCCAGCAGCTTCTCACAGTACACTGAAGCTTTCTTT. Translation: CASSFSQYTEAFF. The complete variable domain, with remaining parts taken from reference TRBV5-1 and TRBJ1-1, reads KAGVTQTPRYLIKTRGQQVTLSCSPISGHRSVSWYQQTPGQGLQFLFEYFSETQRNKGNFPGRFSGRQFSNSRSEMNVSTLELGDSALYLCASSFSQYTEAFFGQGTRLTVV.

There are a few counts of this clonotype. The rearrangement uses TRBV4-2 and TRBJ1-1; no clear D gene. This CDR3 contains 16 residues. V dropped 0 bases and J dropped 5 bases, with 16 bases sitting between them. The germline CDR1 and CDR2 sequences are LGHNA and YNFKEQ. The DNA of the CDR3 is TGTGCCAGCAGCCAAGAATGGCTAGAGTTAGGGACTGAAGCTTTCTTT. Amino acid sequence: CASSQEWLELGTEAFF.

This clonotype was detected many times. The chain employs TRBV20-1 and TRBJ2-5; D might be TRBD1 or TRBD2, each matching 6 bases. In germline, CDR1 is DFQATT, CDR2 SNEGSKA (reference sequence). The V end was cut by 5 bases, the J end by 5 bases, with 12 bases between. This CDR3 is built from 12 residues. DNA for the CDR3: TGCAGTGCTCACAGGGCGGGGGAGACCCAGTACTTC. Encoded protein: CSAHRAGETQYF.

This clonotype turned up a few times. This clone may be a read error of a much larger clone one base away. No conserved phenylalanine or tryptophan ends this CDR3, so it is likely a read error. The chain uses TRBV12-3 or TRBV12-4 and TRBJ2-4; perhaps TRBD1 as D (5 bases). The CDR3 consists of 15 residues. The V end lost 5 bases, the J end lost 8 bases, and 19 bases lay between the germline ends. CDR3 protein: CASSPLGPVVDIQYL. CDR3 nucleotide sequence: TGTGCCAGCAGTCCCCTGGGGCCTGTGGTGGACATTCAGTACCTC.

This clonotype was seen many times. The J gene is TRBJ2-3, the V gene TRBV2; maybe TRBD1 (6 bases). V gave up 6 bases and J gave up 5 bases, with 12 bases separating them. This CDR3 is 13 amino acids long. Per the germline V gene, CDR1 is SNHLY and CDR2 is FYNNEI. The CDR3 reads CASSPGAVDTQYF. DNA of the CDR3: TGTGCCAGCAGCCCAGGGGCGGTAGATACGCAGTATTTT.

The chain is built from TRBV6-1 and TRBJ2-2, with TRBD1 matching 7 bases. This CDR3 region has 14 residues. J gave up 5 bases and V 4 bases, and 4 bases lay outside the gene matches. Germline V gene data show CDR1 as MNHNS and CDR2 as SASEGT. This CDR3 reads CASSVTGETGELFF. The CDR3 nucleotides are TGTGCCAGCAGTGTTACAGGGGAAACCGGGGAGCTGTTTTTT.

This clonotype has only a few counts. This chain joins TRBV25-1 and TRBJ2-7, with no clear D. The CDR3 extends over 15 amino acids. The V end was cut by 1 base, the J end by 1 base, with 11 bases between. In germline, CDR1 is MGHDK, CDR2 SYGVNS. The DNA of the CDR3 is TGTGCCAGCAGTGAATGGGCAAATTCTTCCTACGAGCAGTACTTC. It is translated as CASSEWANSSYEQYF.

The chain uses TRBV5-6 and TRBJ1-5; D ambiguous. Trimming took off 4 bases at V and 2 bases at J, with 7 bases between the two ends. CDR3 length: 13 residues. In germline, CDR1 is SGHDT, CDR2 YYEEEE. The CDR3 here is CASSLIGNQPQHF. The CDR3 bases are TGTGCCAGCAGCCTCATCGGCAATCAGCCCCAGCATTTT.

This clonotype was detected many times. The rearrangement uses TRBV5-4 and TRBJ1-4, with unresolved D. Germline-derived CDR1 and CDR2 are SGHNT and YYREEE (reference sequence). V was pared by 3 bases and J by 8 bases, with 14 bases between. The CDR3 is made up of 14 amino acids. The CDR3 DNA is TGTGCCAGCAGCTCTATAGATGGGGAGGAAAAACTGTTTTTT. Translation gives CASSSIDGEEKLFF.

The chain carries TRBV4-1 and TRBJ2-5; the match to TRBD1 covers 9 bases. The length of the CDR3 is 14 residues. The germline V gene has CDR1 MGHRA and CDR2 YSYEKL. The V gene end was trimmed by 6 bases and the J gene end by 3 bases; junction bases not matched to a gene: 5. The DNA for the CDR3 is TGCGCCAGCAGTCAATGGACAGGGGAAGAGACCCAGTACTTC. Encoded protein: CASSQWTGEETQYF.

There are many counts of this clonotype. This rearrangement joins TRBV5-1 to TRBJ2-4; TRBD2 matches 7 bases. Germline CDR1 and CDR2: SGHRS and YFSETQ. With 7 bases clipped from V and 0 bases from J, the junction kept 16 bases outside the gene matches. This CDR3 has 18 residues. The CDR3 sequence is CASAGLPQWGLAKNIQYF. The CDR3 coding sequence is TGCGCCAGCGCGGGACTACCCCAGTGGGGCCTAGCCAAAAACATTCAGTACTTC.

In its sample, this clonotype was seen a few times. The CDR3 DNA is TGCGCCAGCAGCTTGGGTGGGCCCGGGCAGCAGTACTTC. Protein: CASSLGGPGQQYF. This sequence joins TRBV5-1 and TRBJ2-7; no clear D gene. With 0 bases removed from V and 8 bases from J, the gap between germline ends came to 12 bases. The germline CDR1 and CDR2 sequences are SGHRS and YFSETQ. The length of the CDR3 is 13 residues.

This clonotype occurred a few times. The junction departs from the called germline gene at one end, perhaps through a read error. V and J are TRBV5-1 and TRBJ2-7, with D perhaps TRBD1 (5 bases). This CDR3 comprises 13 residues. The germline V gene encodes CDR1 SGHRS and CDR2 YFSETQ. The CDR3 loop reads CASSLAARGGQYF. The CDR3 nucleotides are TGTGCCAGCAGCTTGGCCGCTAGGGGCGGGCAGTACTTC.

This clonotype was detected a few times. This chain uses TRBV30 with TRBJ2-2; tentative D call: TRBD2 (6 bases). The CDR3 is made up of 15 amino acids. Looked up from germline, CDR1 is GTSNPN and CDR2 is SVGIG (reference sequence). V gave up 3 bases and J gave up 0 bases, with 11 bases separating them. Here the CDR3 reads CAWRAGTSNTGELFF. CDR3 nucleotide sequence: TGTGCCTGGAGAGCCGGGACTTCGAACACCGGGGAGCTGTTTTTT.

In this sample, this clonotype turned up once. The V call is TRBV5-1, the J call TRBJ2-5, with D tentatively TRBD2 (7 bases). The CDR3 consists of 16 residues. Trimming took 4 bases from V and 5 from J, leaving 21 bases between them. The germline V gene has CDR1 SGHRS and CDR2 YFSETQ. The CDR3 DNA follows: TGCGCCAGCAGCCCCCCCGGGGGCAGGGGAGGGGAGACCCAGTACTTC. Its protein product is CASSPPGGRGGETQYF.

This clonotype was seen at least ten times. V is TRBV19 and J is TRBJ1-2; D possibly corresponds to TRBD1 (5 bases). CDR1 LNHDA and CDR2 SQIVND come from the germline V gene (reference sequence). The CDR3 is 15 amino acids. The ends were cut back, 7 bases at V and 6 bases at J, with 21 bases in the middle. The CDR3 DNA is TGTGCCAGTAAGGACATGGCTTGGGTCCCGGATGGCTACACCTTC. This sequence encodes CASKDMAWVPDGYTF.

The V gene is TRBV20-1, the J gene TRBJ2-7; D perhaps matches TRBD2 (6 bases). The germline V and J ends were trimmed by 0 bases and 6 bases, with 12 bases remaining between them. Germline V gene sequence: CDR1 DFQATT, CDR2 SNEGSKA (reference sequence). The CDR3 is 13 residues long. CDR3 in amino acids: CSARDPTSFEQYF. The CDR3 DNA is TGCAGTGCTAGAGACCCGACTAGTTTCGAGCAGTACTTC.

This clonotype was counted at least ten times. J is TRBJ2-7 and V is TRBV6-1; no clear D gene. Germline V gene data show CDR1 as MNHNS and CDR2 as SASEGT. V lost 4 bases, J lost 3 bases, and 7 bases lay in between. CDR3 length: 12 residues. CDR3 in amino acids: CASSGLRYEQYF. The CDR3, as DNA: TGTGCCAGCAGTGGTCTGCGCTACGAGCAGTACTTC.

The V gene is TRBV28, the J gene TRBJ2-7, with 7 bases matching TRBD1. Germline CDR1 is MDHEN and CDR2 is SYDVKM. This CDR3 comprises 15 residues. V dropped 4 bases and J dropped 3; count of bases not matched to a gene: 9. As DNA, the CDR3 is TGTGCCAGCAGTTCCAACAGGGGAAAAGGCTACGAGCAGTACTTC. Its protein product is CASSSNRGKGYEQYF.

The CDR3 region has the DNA TGTGCCAGCAGTGACCTTAGAAGCTCTAGCGGGAGTTCCTACGAGCAGTACTTC. Translated, it gives CASSDLRSSSGSSYEQYF. The J gene is TRBJ2-7, the V gene TRBV6-1, with 10 bases aligning to TRBD2. V lost 3 bases and J lost 1; bases outside the gene matches: 12. The CDR3 consists of 18 residues. Germline V gene sequence: CDR1 MNHNS, CDR2 SASEGT.

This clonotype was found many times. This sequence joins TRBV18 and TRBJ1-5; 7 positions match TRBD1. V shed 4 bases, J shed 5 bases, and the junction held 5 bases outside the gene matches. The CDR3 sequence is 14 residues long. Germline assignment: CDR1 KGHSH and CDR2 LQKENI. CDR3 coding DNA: TGTGCCAGCTCACAGGGGGCAGGTGATCAGCCCCAGCATTTT. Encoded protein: CASSQGAGDQPQHF.